One TCR beta chain is described in this entry. Its antigen is not yet known. No much larger clone is present one base from it, and per-base qualities are unavailable. These data come from a study of blood T cell repertoires in COVID-19 (dated by TCRdb to the early 2020s). Regarding the study in general: The collaborator samples originated in the United States, Italy and Spain and spanned the acute and convalescent phases of COVID-19. The material from the prospective study consisted of cDNA or gDNA derived from T cells, B-cell-depleted T cells, or PBMCs. Subjects who had been exposed to COVID-19, were actively infected with it, or had recovered from it provided the deeply sampled blood TCRbeta repertoires that made up the dataset. The repertoires were released in a freely available public database intended as a resource for research on the immune response to SARS-CoV-2. The samples were drawn from two sources: the first 160 participants of the ongoing ImmuneRACE study, and about 1,300 subjects contributed by 6 global collaborators. The sample metadata nearly always contained a de-identified subject ID, COVID-19 status, age in years and sex. Where available, HLA class I and class II types were obtained from metadata supplied by the sample provider rather than from assay-based typing.

V and J lose 8 bases and 10 bases, and a span of 15 bases separates them. The CDR3 spans 13 residues, from the cysteine through the phenylalanine. Only the CDR3 portion is preserved as DNA: 39 bases, with reading frame beginning at the first base. As encoded in the germline V gene, CDR1 is SGHTA while CDR2 is FQGTGA. TCRbeta CDR3 regions were amplified from genomic DNA using the immunoSEQ Assay, a bias-controlled multiplex PCR. The original methods were these. Within the assay, amplification of reference gene primers was used to estimate how many nucleated cells each sample contained. To quantify the absolute abundance of each unique TCRbeta CDR3 rearrangement, sequence reads were collapsed and filtered. Productive Simpson clonality was computed per sample as the square root of Simpson's diversity index over productive rearrangements. The immuneACCESS repertoire file appears here via TCRdb, limited to in-frame rearrangements. These files lack a portion of the clones; in checked studies, under half of the deficit traces to unresolved V genes, and the cause of the others is not known. That table furnishes V, J and clone size, whereas the DNA furnished D and trimming. The table for this sample lists roughly 46,000 clones; over 75% of them were counted only once. The ten top clones hold roughly 13% of the sample.

Beyond this particular receptor, the publication reports: How much clinical and demographic metadata was included differed by source and by participant, and the metadata was provided uncurated.

The collaborating institutions used their own protocols to collect whole blood in K2EDTA tubes. For TCRbeta analysis, collaborators shipped samples as frozen whole blood, isolated PBMCs, or DNA extracted from either of those sample types. Sequenced sample: peripheral blood. This TCR derives from a human donor with active COVID-19. The donor label of this sample is uncertain. The V and J genes are TRBV7-3 and TRBJ1-6; TRBD1 could be the D gene, as 5 bases match. The DNA sequence is as follows: TGTGCCAGCGGTACAAACCAGGGATCACCCCTCCACTTT. Its translation is CASGTNQGSPLHF.